This TCR beta chain was sequenced during a study of T cells in Graves' hyperthyroidism and ophthalmopathy. Whole-study context: Peripheral blood samples were taken at initial diagnosis, prior to any treatment. Study observations and caveats: Ophthalmopathy was distinguished from stable hyperthyroidism by 13 V-J signatures.

A few counts support this clonotype. Its antigen is undetermined. The CDR3 sequence is 13 residues long. Germline assignment: CDR1 SEHNR and CDR2 FQNEAQ (reference sequence). V was clipped by 0 bases and J by 8 bases, with 10 bases between them. Amplification of TCR beta CDR3 regions used RNA as the template. HTBI primers were the set used in a first-round RT-PCR of the TCR CDR3. TCRdb re-called the multiplex PCR reads with MiXCR, one entry per CDR3 protein. Among about 610,000 distinct CDR3 sequences listed, approximately 15% were seen once. Disease duration was under 3 months in the ophthalmopathy patients, who also had a Clinical Activity Score of at least 3 and a NOSPECS grade of at least 4. About 10 ml fresh peripheral blood yielded the PBMCs.

The sequence was collected from a woman between 35 and 50 years old with Graves' ophthalmopathy. The chain joins TRBV7-9 to TRBJ1-2, with D unclear. The material sequenced was blood. DNA of the CDR3: TGTGCCAGCAGCTTAGCGTCCGGAGACGGCTACACCTTC. It specifies CASSLASGDGYTF.